The 16 T cell receptor beta chains given below trace back to one sample, sequenced in a study of T cells in Graves' hyperthyroidism and ophthalmopathy. Using RNA transcripts as the source, TCR beta CDR3 regions were amplified. When the TCR CDR3 underwent first-round RT-PCR, the HTBI primer set was used. TCRdb reprocessed the multiplex PCR reads via MiXCR and lists one record per CDR3 protein. The sample holds some 500,000 distinct CDR3 sequences, around a quarter seen once. Input material: blood. These receptor sequences come from a woman aged 25 to 45 with Graves' ophthalmopathy.

This clonotype came up many times. The V and J genes are TRBV12-3 or TRBV12-4 and TRBJ2-7; D is perhaps TRBD2 (5 bases). The V end was cut by 4 bases, the J end by 2 bases, with 9 bases between. The CDR3 spans 13 residues. CDR3 in amino acids: CASSSGSAYEQYF. CDR3 DNA sequence: TGTGCCAGCAGTTCGGGGTCCGCCTACGAGCAGTACTTC.

The V gene is TRBV4-1, the J gene TRBJ2-7; 9 positions agree with TRBD2. The ends lost 4 bases at V and 6 bases at J; junction bases unmatched: 10. Germline lookup yields CDR1 MGHRA and CDR2 YSYEKL. The CDR3 covers 15 residues. Here the CDR3 reads CASSPSSGMGIEQYF. DNA of the CDR3: TGCGCCAGCAGCCCCTCTAGCGGGATGGGGATCGAGCAGTACTTC.

This clonotype has a count of ten or more. The chain carries TRBV5-1 and TRBJ1-1; no reliable D call. Germline V gene sequence: CDR1 SGHRS, CDR2 YFSETQ. The V and J ends lost 0 bases and 1 base respectively, with 7 bases between them. The CDR3 contains 14 residues. CDR3 nucleotides: TGCGCCAGCAGCTTGGGGTCGGGGAACACTGAAGCTTTCTTT. It codes for CASSLGSGNTEAFF. Full variable domain (missing parts from reference TRBV5-1 and TRBJ1-1): KAGVTQTPRYLIKTRGQQVTLSCSPISGHRSVSWYQQTPGQGLQFLFEYFSETQRNKGNFPGRFSGRQFSNSRSEMNVSTLELGDSALYLCASSLGSGNTEAFFGQGTRLTVV.

This clonotype was picked up many times. The chain is built from TRBV27 and TRBJ1-2, with D possibly being TRBD1 (5 bases). V was clipped by 3 bases and J by 7 bases, with 15 bases between them. CDR1 MNHEY and CDR2 SMNVEV come from the germline V gene (reference sequence). This CDR3 has 14 amino acids. CDR3 region: CASSLVQGGSGYTF. In DNA form, the CDR3 reads TGTGCCAGCAGTTTGGTGCAGGGTGGATCTGGCTACACCTTC.

V usage is TRBV28 and J usage is TRBJ2-7; no clear D. Germline V gene lookup returns CDR1 MDHEN and CDR2 SYDVKM. The CDR3 runs 19 residues. V lost 3 bases and J lost 5, with 29 bases in between. CDR3 amino acids: CASSFTTLRVPVTKNEQYF. CDR3 coding DNA: TGTGCCAGCAGTTTCACCACCCTCCGAGTGCCTGTTACCAAAAACGAGCAGTACTTC. Full variable domain (remainder filled in from reference TRBV28 and TRBJ2-7): DVKVTQSSRYLVKRTGEKVFLECVQDMDHENMFWYRQDPGLGLRLIYFSYDVKMKEKGDIPEGYSVSREKKERFSLILESASTNQTSMYLCASSFTTLRVPVTKNEQYFGPGTRLTVT.

This clonotype was counted many times. This rearrangement joins TRBV30 to TRBJ2-5, with D maybe TRBD1 (5 bases). Germline-derived CDR1 and CDR2 are GTSNPN and SVGIG (reference sequence). There are 13 residues in the CDR3. Trimming cost V 0 bases and J 6 bases, with 11 bases left between them. The DNA for the CDR3 is TGTGCCTGGAGTGTACAGGAGCACCAGACCCAGTACTTC. This sequence encodes CAWSVQEHQTQYF.

This clonotype was picked up a small number of times. This may be a read error: a much more frequent sequence differs by one nucleotide. The gene calls are TRBV6-4 and TRBJ1-2; 9 bases fit TRBD1. This CDR3 has 16 residues. The germline V gene has CDR1 MRHNA and CDR2 SNTAGT. CDR3 DNA sequence: TGTGCCAGCAGTGACGGGACAGGGCACAACAACTGTGGCTACACCTTC. Protein: CASSDGTGHNNCGYTF.

This clonotype has only a few counts. A single base separates this from a much larger clone, so it may be a read error. V is TRBV20-1 and J is TRBJ2-2, with a possible D match to TRBD2 (6 bases). The V gene lost 3 bases and the J gene lost 1 base, with 9 bases spanning the gap. The CDR3 contains 14 residues. CDR1 is DFQATT and CDR2 is SNEGSKA in the germline V gene (reference sequence). The CDR3 loop reads CSARGGLNTGELFF. The CDR3 coding sequence is TGCAGTGCTAGGGGGGGATTGAACACCGGGGAGCTGTTTTTT.

This clonotype came up many times. The chain links TRBV11-3 to TRBJ2-2; the D gene could be TRBD1 or TRBD2 (5 bases each). CDR1 is SGHNT, CDR2 YENEEA, per germline. The CDR3 contains 14 residues. The ends were cut back, 5 bases at V and 5 bases at J, with 12 bases in the middle. The CDR3, as DNA: TGTGCCAGCAGCCCCCGGGACGGGACCGGGGAGCTGTTTTTT. The encoded protein is CASSPRDGTGELFF. The complete variable domain, with remaining parts taken from reference TRBV11-3 and TRBJ2-2, reads EAGVVQSPRYKIIEKKQPVAFWCNPISGHNTLYWYLQNLGQGPELLIRYENEEAVDDSQLPKDRFSAERLKGVDSTLKIQPAELGDSAVYLCASSPRDGTGELFFGEGSRLTVL.

There are a few counts of this clonotype. This rearrangement joins TRBV28 to TRBJ1-2, with TRBD1 matching over 7 bases. There are 16 residues in the CDR3. Germline-derived CDR1 and CDR2 are MDHEN and SYDVKM. The junction had 13 bases not matched to a gene; V was cut back by 2 bases and J by 7 bases. The CDR3 bases are TGTGCCAGCAGTTTAAGGATTTCAGGGGGTGTCTTTGGCTACACCTTC. Protein: CASSLRISGGVFGYTF.

This sequence joins TRBV7-2 and TRBJ2-7; D perhaps matches TRBD1 (6 bases). This CDR3 is built from 14 residues. V lost 8 bases and J 3 bases, leaving 17 bases between the germline ends. From germline, CDR1 is SGHTA and CDR2 FQGNSA. The CDR3 region is CASGSSLQGYEQYF. The DNA for the CDR3 is TGTGCCAGCGGATCCTCATTACAGGGCTACGAGCAGTACTTC.

This clonotype showed up many times. J is TRBJ2-3 and V is TRBV10-1; possibly TRBD1 or TRBD2 for D (5 bases each). This CDR3 is 14 amino acids long. V was clipped by 3 bases and J by 6 bases, with 13 bases between them. The germline V gene encodes CDR1 WNHNN and CDR2 SYGVQD (reference sequence). The CDR3, as DNA: TGCGCCAGCAGTGATGAGGGGCAGTGGGATACGCAGTATTTT. Translation: CASSDEGQWDTQYF.

Note on this clonotype: With a much larger clone just one base away, this may be a read error. The V call is TRBV30, the J call TRBJ2-5, with D hard to call. This CDR3 spans 12 amino acids. Germline V lookup: CDR1 GTSNPN, CDR2 SVGIG (reference sequence). CDR3 bases: TGTGCCTGGAGTGTCGGAGTGGAGACCCTGTACTTC. Residues: CAWSVGVETLYF.

At least ten counts were recorded for this clonotype. The rearrangement links TRBV4-3 to TRBJ1-1; tentative D call: TRBD1 (6 bases). The CDR3 is made up of 13 amino acids. Per the germline V gene, CDR1 is LGHNA and CDR2 is YSLEER. With 2 bases removed from V and 7 bases from J, the gap between germline ends came to 11 bases. CDR3 sequence (DNA): TGCGCCAGCAGCCAACAGACAGGCCTTGAAGCTTTCTTT. Translating gives CASSQQTGLEAFF.

This clonotype has ten or more counts. This CDR3 reads CASSVAGVGYEQYF. The CDR3 bases are TGTGCCAGCAGCGTAGCAGGGGTGGGTTACGAGCAGTACTTC. This rearrangement joins TRBV9 to TRBJ2-7; D might be TRBD1 (6 bases). V was pared by 0 bases and J by 4 bases, with 11 bases between. This CDR3 contains 14 residues. Per the germline V gene, CDR1 is SGDLS and CDR2 is YYNGEE. Full variable domain (outside the CDR3, taken from reference TRBV9 and TRBJ2-7): DSGVTQTPKHLITATGQRVTLRCSPRSGDLSVYWYQQSLDQGLQFLIQYYNGEERAKGNILERFSAQQFPDLHSELNLSSLELGDSALYFCASSVAGVGYEQYFGPGTRLTVT.

Turning to this clonotype: This sequence may be a read error, since a much larger clone differs from it by one base. V and J are TRBV20-1 and TRBJ2-2; TRBD2 might be the D (7 bases). This CDR3 spans 14 amino acids. CDR1 DFQATT and CDR2 SNEGSKA come from the germline V gene (reference sequence). In DNA, the CDR3 is TGCAGTGCTAGGTTAAGCGGGGACACCGGGGAGCTGCTTTTT. Its translation: CSARLSGDTGELLF.